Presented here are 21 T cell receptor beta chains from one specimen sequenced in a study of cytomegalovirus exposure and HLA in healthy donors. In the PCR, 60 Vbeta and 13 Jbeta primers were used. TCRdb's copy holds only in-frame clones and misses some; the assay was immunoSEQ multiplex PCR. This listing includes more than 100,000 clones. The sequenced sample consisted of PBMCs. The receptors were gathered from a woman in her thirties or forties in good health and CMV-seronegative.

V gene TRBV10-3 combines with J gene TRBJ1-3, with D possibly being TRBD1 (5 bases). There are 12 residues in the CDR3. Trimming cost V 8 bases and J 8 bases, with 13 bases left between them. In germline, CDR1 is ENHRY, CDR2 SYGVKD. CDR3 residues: CAIGGSGDTIYF. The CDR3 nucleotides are TGTGCCATCGGGGGGTCGGGAGACACCATATATTTT.

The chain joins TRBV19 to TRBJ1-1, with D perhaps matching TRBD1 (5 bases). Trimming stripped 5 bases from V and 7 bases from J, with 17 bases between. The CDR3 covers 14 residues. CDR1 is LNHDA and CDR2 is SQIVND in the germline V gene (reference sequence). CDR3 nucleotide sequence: TGTGCCAGTAGTGCCGACGCAGGGATTGGTGAAGCTTTCTTT. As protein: CASSADAGIGEAFF.

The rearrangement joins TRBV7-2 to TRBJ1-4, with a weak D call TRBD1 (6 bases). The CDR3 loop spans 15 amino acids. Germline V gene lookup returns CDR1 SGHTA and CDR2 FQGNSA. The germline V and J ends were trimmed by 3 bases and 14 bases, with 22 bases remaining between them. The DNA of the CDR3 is TGTGCCAGCAGCTTGGGGGGGGCTCCGCCGCCGGGGCTGTTTTTT. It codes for CASSLGGAPPPGLFF.

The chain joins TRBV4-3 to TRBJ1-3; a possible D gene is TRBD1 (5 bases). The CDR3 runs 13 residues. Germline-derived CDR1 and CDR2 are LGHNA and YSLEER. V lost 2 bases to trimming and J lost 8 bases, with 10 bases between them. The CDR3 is CASSQSRVDTIYF. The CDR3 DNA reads TGCGCCAGCAGCCAATCCAGGGTGGACACCATATATTTT.

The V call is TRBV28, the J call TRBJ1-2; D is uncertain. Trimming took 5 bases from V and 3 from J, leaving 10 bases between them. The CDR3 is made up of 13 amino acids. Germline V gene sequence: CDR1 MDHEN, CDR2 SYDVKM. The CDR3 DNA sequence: TGTGCCAGCAGTCCCCCCGGGTACTATGGCTACACCTTC. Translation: CASSPPGYYGYTF.

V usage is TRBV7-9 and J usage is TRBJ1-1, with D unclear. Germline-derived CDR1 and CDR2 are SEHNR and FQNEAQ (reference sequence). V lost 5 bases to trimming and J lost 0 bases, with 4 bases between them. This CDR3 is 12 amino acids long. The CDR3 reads CASSRVNTEAFF. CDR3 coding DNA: TGTGCCAGCAGCAGAGTGAACACTGAAGCTTTCTTT.

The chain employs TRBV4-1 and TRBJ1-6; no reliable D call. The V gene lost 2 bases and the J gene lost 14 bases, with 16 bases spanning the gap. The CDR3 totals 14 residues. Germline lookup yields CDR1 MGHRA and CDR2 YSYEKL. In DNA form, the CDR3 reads TGCGCCAGCAGCCAACTCAGCGTTTATAGATCCCTCCACTTT. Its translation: CASSQLSVYRSLHF.

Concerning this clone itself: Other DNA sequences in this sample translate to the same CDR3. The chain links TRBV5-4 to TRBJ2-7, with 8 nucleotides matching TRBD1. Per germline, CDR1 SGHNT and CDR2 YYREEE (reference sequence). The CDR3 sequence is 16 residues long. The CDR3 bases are TGCGCCAGCAGCTTGGCCTCTCCCCAGGGGGCGGGTGAGCAGTACGTC. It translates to CASSLASPQGAGEQYV.

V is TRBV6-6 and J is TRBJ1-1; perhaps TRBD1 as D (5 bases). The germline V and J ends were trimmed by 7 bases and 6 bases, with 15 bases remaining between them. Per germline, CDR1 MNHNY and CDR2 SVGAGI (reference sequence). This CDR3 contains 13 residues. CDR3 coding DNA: TGTGCCAGCACCGGGGGGTCGTTCGCTGAAGCTTTCTTT. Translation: CASTGGSFAEAFF.

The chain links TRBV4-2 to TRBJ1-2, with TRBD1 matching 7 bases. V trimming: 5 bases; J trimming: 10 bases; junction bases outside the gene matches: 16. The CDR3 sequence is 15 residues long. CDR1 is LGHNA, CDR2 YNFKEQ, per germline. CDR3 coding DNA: TGTGCCAGCAGCGCTAGGGACAGACGAGCTCCCCTCTACACCTTC. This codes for CASSARDRRAPLYTF.

CDR3 in amino acids: CASSRQGDSTDTQYF. The CDR3 region has the DNA TGTGCCAGCAGCCGACAGGGGGATAGCACAGATACGCAGTATTTT. The rearrangement links TRBV5-8 to TRBJ2-3; 9 bases map to TRBD1. CDR1 is SGHTS, CDR2 YDEGEE, per germline. Trimming removed 4 bases from V and 0 bases from J; junction bases left unmatched: 3. The CDR3 consists of 15 residues.

Written as DNA, the CDR3 is TGTGCCAGCAGTTACCGAAAGGGGCGAGACACTGAAGCTTTCTTT. This sequence encodes CASSYRKGRDTEAFF. The chain employs TRBV6-6 and TRBJ1-1; a weak D match, TRBD1 (5 bases). The CDR3 length is 15 residues. Germline V gene sequence: CDR1 MNHNY, CDR2 SVGAGI (reference sequence). With 2 bases removed from V and 3 bases from J, the gap between germline ends came to 13 bases.

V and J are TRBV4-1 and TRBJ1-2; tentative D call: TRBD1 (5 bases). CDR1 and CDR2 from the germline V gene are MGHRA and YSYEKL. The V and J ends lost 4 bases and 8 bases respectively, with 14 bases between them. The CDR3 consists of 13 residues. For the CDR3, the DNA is TGCGCCAGCAGCCTCCTTGGGGCAGGGGGCTACACCTTC. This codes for CASSLLGAGGYTF.

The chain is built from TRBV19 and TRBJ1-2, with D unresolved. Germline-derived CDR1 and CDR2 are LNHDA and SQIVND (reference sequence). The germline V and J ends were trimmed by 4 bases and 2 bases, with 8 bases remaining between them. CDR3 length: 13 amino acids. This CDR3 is CASSRTENYGYTF. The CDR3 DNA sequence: TGTGCCAGTAGTAGAACAGAGAACTATGGCTACACCTTC.

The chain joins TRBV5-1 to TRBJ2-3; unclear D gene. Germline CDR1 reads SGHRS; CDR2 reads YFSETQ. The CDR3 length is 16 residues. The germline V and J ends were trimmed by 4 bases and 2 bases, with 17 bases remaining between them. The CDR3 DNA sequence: TGCGCCAGCAGCCTGGTAATCGTCCGTTACACAGATACGCAGTATTTT. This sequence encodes CASSLVIVRYTDTQYF.

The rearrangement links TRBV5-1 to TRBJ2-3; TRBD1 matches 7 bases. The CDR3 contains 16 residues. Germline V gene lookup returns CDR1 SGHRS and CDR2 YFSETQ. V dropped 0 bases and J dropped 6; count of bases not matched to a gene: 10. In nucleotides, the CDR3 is TGCGCCAGCAGCTTGGCCTTAAGGGACAGTGGGGATACGCAGTATTTT. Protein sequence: CASSLALRDSGDTQYF.

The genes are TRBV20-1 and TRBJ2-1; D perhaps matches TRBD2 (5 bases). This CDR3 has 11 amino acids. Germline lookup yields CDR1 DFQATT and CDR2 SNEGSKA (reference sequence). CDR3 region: CRLPGVHEQFF. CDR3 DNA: TGCCGACTCCCCGGGGTCCATGAGCAGTTCTTC.

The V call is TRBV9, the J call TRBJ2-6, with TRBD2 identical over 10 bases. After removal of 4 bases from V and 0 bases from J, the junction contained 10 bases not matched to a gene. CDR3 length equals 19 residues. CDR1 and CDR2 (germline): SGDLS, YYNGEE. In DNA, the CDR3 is TGTGCCAGCAGCCACTCCCGGACTAGCGGTGACTCTGGGGCCAACGTCCTGACTTTC. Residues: CASSHSRTSGDSGANVLTF.

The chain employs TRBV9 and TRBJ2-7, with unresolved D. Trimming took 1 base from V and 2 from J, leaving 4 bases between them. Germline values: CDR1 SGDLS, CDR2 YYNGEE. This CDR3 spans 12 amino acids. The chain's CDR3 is CASSVQTYEQYF. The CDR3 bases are TGTGCCAGCAGCGTACAAACCTACGAGCAGTACTTC. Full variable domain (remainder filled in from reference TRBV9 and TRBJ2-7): DSGVTQTPKHLITATGQRVTLRCSPRSGDLSVYWYQQSLDQGLQFLIQYYNGEERAKGNILERFSAQQFPDLHSELNLSSLELGDSALYFCASSVQTYEQYFGPGTRLTVT.

The chain's CDR3 is CASSLQGNQPQHF. The CDR3 DNA follows: TGCGCCAGCAGCTTGCAGGGCAATCAGCCCCAGCATTTT. The V gene is TRBV5-1, the J gene TRBJ1-5; D uncertain. Germline V gene lookup returns CDR1 SGHRS and CDR2 YFSETQ. This CDR3 is built from 13 residues. The V and J ends lost 1 base and 2 bases respectively, with 4 bases between them.

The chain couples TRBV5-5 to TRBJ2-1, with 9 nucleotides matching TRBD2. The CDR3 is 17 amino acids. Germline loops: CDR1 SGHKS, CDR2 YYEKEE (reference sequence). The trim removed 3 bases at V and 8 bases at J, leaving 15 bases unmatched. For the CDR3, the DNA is TGTGCCAGCAGCTACCCACTCGCCGGGACTAGCAGCGATGAGCAGTTCTTC. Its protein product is CASSYPLAGTSSDEQFF.